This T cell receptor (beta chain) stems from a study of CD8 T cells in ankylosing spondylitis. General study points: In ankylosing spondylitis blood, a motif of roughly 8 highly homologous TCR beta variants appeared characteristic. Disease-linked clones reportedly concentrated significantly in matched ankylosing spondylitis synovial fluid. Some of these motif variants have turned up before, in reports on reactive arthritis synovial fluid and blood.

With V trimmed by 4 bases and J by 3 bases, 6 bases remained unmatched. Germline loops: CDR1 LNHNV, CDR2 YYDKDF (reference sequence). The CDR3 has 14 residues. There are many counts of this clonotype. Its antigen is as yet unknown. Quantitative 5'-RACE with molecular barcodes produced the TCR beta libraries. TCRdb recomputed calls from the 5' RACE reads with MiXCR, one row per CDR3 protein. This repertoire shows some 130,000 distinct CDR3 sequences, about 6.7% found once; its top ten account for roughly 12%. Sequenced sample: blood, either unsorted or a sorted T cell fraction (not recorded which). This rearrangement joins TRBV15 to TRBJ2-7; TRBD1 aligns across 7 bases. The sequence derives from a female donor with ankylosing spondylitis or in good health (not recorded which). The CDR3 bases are TGTGCCACCAGCACCCGGGACAGAAACTACGAGCAGTACTTC. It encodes CATSTRDRNYEQYF.